These 4 T cell receptor beta chains came from one sample sequenced in a study of blood T cell repertoires in COVID-19. Sequencing used immunoSEQ multiplex PCR; TCRdb keeps in-frame clones, though not all of them. The sample includes about 120,000 clones, around nine tenths of them seen just once. The sequenced material came from peripheral blood. The source of these receptors is a woman in her forties or fifties with acute or convalescent COVID-19.

This clone was seen only once. This chain joins TRBV2 and TRBJ2-7; weak D call: TRBD2 (5 bases). The CDR3 is 18 residues long. V lost 1 base to trimming and J lost 1 base, with 20 bases between them. Germline V lookup: CDR1 SNHLY, CDR2 FYNNEI. CDR3 amino acids: CASSEVKGVPLGSYEQYF. In DNA form, the CDR3 reads TGTGCCAGCAGTGAAGTCAAGGGAGTCCCCCTGGGTTCCTACGAGCAGTACTTC.

The V call is TRBV6-5, the J call TRBJ2-3, with 7 bases identical to TRBD1. The germline CDR1 and CDR2 sequences are MNHEY and SVGAGI. The CDR3 extends over 14 amino acids. Germline trimming cut 6 bases from V and 0 bases from J; bases unmatched to any gene: 3. Here the CDR3 reads CASSRDSSTDTQYF. In DNA form, the CDR3 reads TGTGCCAGCAGCCGGGACAGTAGCACAGATACGCAGTATTTT.

The chain combines TRBV11-3 with TRBJ1-2; D perhaps matches TRBD1 (6 bases). Trimming cost V 1 base and J 3 bases, with 9 bases left between them. Looked up from germline, CDR1 is SGHNT and CDR2 is YENEEA. CDR3 length: 14 amino acids. CDR3 amino acids: CASSLGDRHYGYTF. For the CDR3, the DNA is TGTGCCAGCAGCTTAGGCGACAGGCACTATGGCTACACCTTC.

The chain joins TRBV5-1 to TRBJ2-1; 7 bases align to TRBD1. CDR3 length: 13 residues. Germline CDR1 SGHRS, CDR2 YFSETQ. V shed 3 bases and J 8 bases; nucleotides not matched to a gene: 5. The CDR3 nucleotides read TGCGCCAGCAGCTCGACAGGGTACGATGAGCAGTTCTTC. This encodes CASSSTGYDEQFF.